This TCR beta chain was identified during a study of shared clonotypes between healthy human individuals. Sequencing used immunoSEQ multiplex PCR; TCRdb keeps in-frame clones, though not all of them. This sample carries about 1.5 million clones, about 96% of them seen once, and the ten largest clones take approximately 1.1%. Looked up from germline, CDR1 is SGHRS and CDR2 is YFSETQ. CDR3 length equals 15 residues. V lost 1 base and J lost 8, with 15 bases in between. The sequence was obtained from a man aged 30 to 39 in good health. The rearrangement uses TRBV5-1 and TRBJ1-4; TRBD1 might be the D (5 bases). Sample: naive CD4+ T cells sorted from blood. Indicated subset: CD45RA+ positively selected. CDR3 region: CASSLNPQGGEKLFF. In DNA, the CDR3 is TGCGCCAGCAGCTTGAATCCGCAGGGAGGAGAAAAACTGTTTTTT.